The rows below give T cell receptor beta chains drawn from one sample of a study of blood T cell repertoires in COVID-19. This table comes from immunoSEQ multiplex PCR, and its TCRdb copy is limited to in-frame clones, with some not included. The table lists roughly 300,000 clones, approximately 89% of them singletons. The sequenced sample consisted of peripheral blood. These receptors came from a woman between 25 and 40 years old with COVID-19, enrolled during active disease. Both conserved end residues are trimmed from each CDR3. The order of the fields is CDR3 protein, V gene, D gene, J gene. The D gene is left open where the match is weak.

CDR3aa: ASSALTGVWTEAF
v_gene: TRBV7-6
d_gene: .
j_gene: TRBJ1-1

CDR3aa: ASSEVPGMNTEAF
v_gene: TRBV6-1
d_gene: .
j_gene: TRBJ1-1

CDR3aa: ASSLVGGGTDTQY
v_gene: TRBV5-4
d_gene: .
j_gene: TRBJ2-3

CDR3aa: ASSEDGVAKNIQY
v_gene: TRBV18
d_gene: .
j_gene: TRBJ2-4

CDR3aa: ASSLGTSGETQY
v_gene: TRBV4-3
d_gene: TRBD2
j_gene: TRBJ2-5

CDR3aa: ATRSVAVSTDTQY
v_gene: TRBV7-9
d_gene: .
j_gene: TRBJ2-3

CDR3aa: ASSLWGGRRAF
v_gene: TRBV5-8
d_gene: .
j_gene: TRBJ1-1

CDR3aa: ASSPPQGDTQY
v_gene: TRBV5-1
d_gene: .
j_gene: TRBJ2-3

CDR3aa: ASSWGLAEYNEQF
v_gene: TRBV6-5
d_gene: TRBD2
j_gene: TRBJ2-1

CDR3aa: ACLAGGPGNEQF
v_gene: TRBV10-2
d_gene: TRBD2
j_gene: TRBJ2-1

CDR3aa: ASSLEGGRGLYEQY
v_gene: TRBV7-2
d_gene: .
j_gene: TRBJ2-7

CDR3aa: ASSEEVEQF
v_gene: TRBV5-1
d_gene: .
j_gene: TRBJ2-1

CDR3aa: ASSQDQTSSIYEQY
v_gene: TRBV4-3
d_gene: TRBD2
j_gene: TRBJ2-7

CDR3aa: ASSLANRGHSPLH
v_gene: TRBV7-2
d_gene: TRBD1
j_gene: TRBJ1-6

CDR3aa: ATSETSYGYT
v_gene: TRBV24-1
d_gene: .
j_gene: TRBJ1-2

CDR3aa: ASSPRRGEGTNEKLF
v_gene: TRBV5-1
d_gene: .
j_gene: TRBJ1-4

CDR3aa: ASSPGTGGYQPQH
v_gene: TRBV7-2
d_gene: TRBD1
j_gene: TRBJ1-5

CDR3aa: ASKDRTQSPTEAF
v_gene: TRBV2
d_gene: .
j_gene: TRBJ1-1